These 20 T cell receptor beta chains share one sample of origin, sequenced in a study of cytomegalovirus exposure and HLA in healthy donors. 60 Vbeta and 13 Jbeta primers were used in PCR. Only in-frame clones appear in the TCRdb table, and some are missing; sequencing was by immunoSEQ multiplex PCR. Here the sample spans 210,000 or so clones, 75% to 90% being singletons. The sample was PBMCs. These receptors came from a man younger than 40 in good health and CMV-seronegative.

CDR3 DNA sequence: TGTGCCAGCAGTCCCCCCGGGACAGGGGTTACTGAAGCTTTCTTT. Residues: CASSPPGTGVTEAFF. The rearrangement joins TRBV28 to TRBJ1-1; 10 bases agree with TRBD1. With V trimmed by 5 bases and J by 5 bases, 8 bases remained unmatched. The CDR3 sequence is 15 residues long. Germline V gene lookup returns CDR1 MDHEN and CDR2 SYDVKM.

In DNA, the CDR3 is TGTGCCAGCAGCTCGGACAGGGCTAGTGAAGCTTTCTTT. This encodes CASSSDRASEAFF. The J gene is TRBJ1-1, the V gene TRBV7-9; 8 bases are a match to TRBD1. The germline V gene has CDR1 SEHNR and CDR2 FQNEAQ (reference sequence). V lost 4 bases to trimming and J lost 7 bases; unmatched junction nucleotides: 5. The CDR3 length is 13 residues.

The chain recombines TRBV6-5 with TRBJ1-1, with 9 bases that match TRBD1. This CDR3 contains 16 residues. CDR1 and CDR2 from the germline V gene are MNHEY and SVGAGI. Trimming at V came to 4 bases and at J to 5 bases, leaving 11 bases not matched to a gene. The CDR3 protein is CASSSTTGTGRTEAFF. The CDR3 nucleotides read TGTGCCAGCAGTTCTACGACCGGGACAGGGCGGACTGAAGCTTTCTTT.

V gene TRBV5-8 combines with J gene TRBJ2-7; 7 bases fit TRBD2. CDR3 length: 15 amino acids. V lost 0 bases, J lost 2 bases, and 5 bases stayed unmatched. The V gene's germline CDR1 is SGHTS and CDR2 YDEGEE. The CDR3 bases are TGTGCCAGCAGCTTGGAGGGGAGGGCCCCCTACGAGCAGTACTTC. Its translation: CASSLEGRAPYEQYF.

This clone showed up just once. The V call is TRBV7-9, the J call TRBJ2-2; no firm D call. Trimming removed 2 bases from V and 6 bases from J, with 10 bases in between. The length of the CDR3 is 14 residues. Germline CDR1 SEHNR, CDR2 FQNEAQ (reference sequence). The CDR3 spells CASSLFWLSGELFF. CDR3 nucleotides: TGTGCCAGCAGCTTATTTTGGCTGTCCGGGGAGCTGTTTTTT.

This clone was observed a few times. V usage is TRBV6-5 and J usage is TRBJ1-4; no definite D call. V gave up 2 bases and J gave up 8 bases, with 12 bases separating them. This CDR3 region has 14 residues. Per the germline V gene, CDR1 is MNHEY and CDR2 is SVGAGI. The CDR3 DNA follows: TGTGCCAGCAGTTACGGGCGGGCGAGGGAAAAACTGTTTTTT. Protein: CASSYGRAREKLFF.

The genes are TRBV11-1 and TRBJ2-1, with a weak D call TRBD2 (6 bases). Deletions cut 3 bases from V and 9 bases from J, with 9 bases between. The CDR3 covers 12 residues. Per germline, CDR1 SGHAT and CDR2 FQDESV (reference sequence). CDR3 sequence reads: CASSLAGGEQFF. The CDR3 coding sequence is TGTGCCAGCAGCTTGGCCGGGGGTGAGCAGTTCTTC.

The chain joins TRBV10-3 to TRBJ2-3; D call uncertain. Germline CDR1 reads ENHRY; CDR2 reads SYGVKD. CDR3 length equals 14 residues. Between the trimmed V and J ends, which lost 5 bases and 0 bases, there was a span of 9 bases. DNA of the CDR3: TGTGCCATCAGTTGGAAACAGAGCACAGATACGCAGTATTTT. Its translation: CAISWKQSTDTQYF.

The chain links TRBV2 to TRBJ1-6, with 8 bases matching TRBD1. J was trimmed by 6 bases and V by 6 bases; bases with no gene match: 10. The CDR3 has 16 residues. Germline CDR1 reads SNHLY; CDR2 reads FYNNEI. CDR3 in DNA: TGTGCCAGCAGACCTAGACAGGGGCATCTTAATTCACCCCTCCACTTT. Its translation: CASRPRQGHLNSPLHF.

This chain connects TRBV19 to TRBJ1-5; D gene uncertain. V was shortened by 3 bases and J by 4 bases, with 16 bases between the two germline ends. The CDR3 consists of 16 residues. Germline V gene lookup returns CDR1 LNHDA and CDR2 SQIVND (reference sequence). The CDR3 coding sequence is TGTGCCAGTAGTATGGGGAGAATTCGTGATAATCAGCCCCAGCATTTT. It encodes CASSMGRIRDNQPQHF.

The chain employs TRBV2 and TRBJ2-5; D is undetermined. The CDR3 contains 13 residues. Looked up from germline, CDR1 is SNHLY and CDR2 is FYNNEI. V lost 5 bases, J lost 9 bases, and 16 bases lay in between. The CDR3 DNA sequence: TGTGCCAGCAGTACTCAAGCCCAGGTCCCCCAGTACTTC. Amino acid sequence: CASSTQAQVPQYF.

This chain uses TRBV19 with TRBJ2-3; D is possibly TRBD2 (5 bases). Trimming stripped 6 bases from V and 3 bases from J, with 16 bases between. The CDR3 consists of 15 residues. CDR1 is LNHDA and CDR2 is SQIVND in the germline V gene (reference sequence). The DNA for the CDR3 is TGTGCCAGTAGATCGGAGCGGAGAGCTACAGATACGCAGTATTTT. It specifies CASRSERRATDTQYF.

The genes are TRBV10-3 and TRBJ2-3; D may be TRBD1 (5 bases). This CDR3 contains 15 residues. Germline V CDR1 and CDR2: ENHRY, SYGVKD. Trimming removed 5 bases at V and 3 bases at J, with 15 bases between. Here the CDR3 DNA reads TGTGCCATCAGTCCCAAAGGGGTGGCAACAGATACGCAGTATTTT. Its protein is CAISPKGVATDTQYF.

This clone came up a few times. The chain joins TRBV4-1 to TRBJ2-7; no clear D gene. Looked up from germline, CDR1 is MGHRA and CDR2 is YSYEKL. CDR3 length: 12 amino acids. The V gene lost 1 base and the J gene lost 6 bases, with 7 bases spanning the gap. The CDR3 sequence is CASSQGAGEQYF. The CDR3 nucleotides read TGCGCCAGCAGCCAAGGGGCCGGCGAGCAGTACTTC.

The V call is TRBV5-1, the J call TRBJ2-7; TRBD2 might be the D (5 bases). The CDR3 runs to 16 residues. V was pared by 3 bases and J by 1 base, with 17 bases between. Germline CDR1 reads SGHRS; CDR2 reads YFSETQ. The CDR3 is CASSYSRGEWSYEQYF. Written as DNA, the CDR3 is TGCGCCAGCAGCTATAGCCGGGGTGAATGGTCCTACGAGCAGTACTTC. Variable domain in full (rest from reference TRBV5-1 and TRBJ2-7): KAGVTQTPRYLIKTRGQQVTLSCSPISGHRSVSWYQQTPGQGLQFLFEYFSETQRNKGNFPGRFSGRQFSNSRSEMNVSTLELGDSALYLCASSYSRGEWSYEQYFGPGTRLTVT.

The chain carries TRBV7-9 and TRBJ2-1; 8 positions agree with TRBD2. The CDR3 has 16 residues. Trimming removed 4 bases from V and 6 bases from J; junction bases left unmatched: 11. Germline V CDR1 and CDR2: SEHNR, FQNEAQ (reference sequence). The CDR3 loop reads CASSSQAGAGANEQFF. Here the CDR3 DNA reads TGTGCCAGCAGCTCTCAAGCGGGAGCAGGGGCCAATGAGCAGTTCTTC.

The chain combines TRBV11-3 with TRBJ1-1, with D possibly matching TRBD1 (6 bases). The germline V and J ends were trimmed by 3 bases and 3 bases, with 26 bases remaining between them. This CDR3 is 19 amino acids long. Germline V gene data show CDR1 as SGHNT and CDR2 as YENEEA. CDR3 DNA: TGTGCCAGCAGCTTGTTTAGAGGTCGACAGGACCCGTGTGACACTGAAGCTTTCTTT. Translation: CASSLFRGRQDPCDTEAFF.

V usage is TRBV10-3 and J usage is TRBJ2-7, with 10 bases lining up with TRBD2. The germline V gene has CDR1 ENHRY and CDR2 SYGVKD. The CDR3 extends over 14 amino acids. Germline trimming cut 7 bases from V and 6 bases from J; bases unmatched to any gene: 9. The CDR3 is CAITSGSDRVEQYF. As DNA, the CDR3 is TGTGCCATCACTAGCGGGAGCGATCGGGTCGAGCAGTACTTC.

CDR3 nucleotide sequence: TGCGCCAGCAGAGAGGGGGCTGAGGGTGGCTACACCTTC. It encodes CASREGAEGGYTF. The chain employs TRBV5-1 and TRBJ1-2; the match to TRBD1 covers 7 bases. Germline V gene lookup returns CDR1 SGHRS and CDR2 YFSETQ. V lost 5 bases and J lost 7; bases outside the gene matches: 8. This CDR3 region has 13 residues.

This chain connects TRBV27 to TRBJ1-2; D perhaps matches TRBD1 (5 bases). In germline, CDR1 is MNHEY, CDR2 SMNVEV (reference sequence). The CDR3 is made up of 17 amino acids. The V and J ends lost 6 bases and 3 bases respectively, with 23 bases between them. The chain's CDR3 is CASSSSDILGSYYGYTF. CDR3 sequence (DNA): TGTGCCAGCAGCTCCTCGGACATACTCGGCTCCTACTATGGCTACACCTTC.